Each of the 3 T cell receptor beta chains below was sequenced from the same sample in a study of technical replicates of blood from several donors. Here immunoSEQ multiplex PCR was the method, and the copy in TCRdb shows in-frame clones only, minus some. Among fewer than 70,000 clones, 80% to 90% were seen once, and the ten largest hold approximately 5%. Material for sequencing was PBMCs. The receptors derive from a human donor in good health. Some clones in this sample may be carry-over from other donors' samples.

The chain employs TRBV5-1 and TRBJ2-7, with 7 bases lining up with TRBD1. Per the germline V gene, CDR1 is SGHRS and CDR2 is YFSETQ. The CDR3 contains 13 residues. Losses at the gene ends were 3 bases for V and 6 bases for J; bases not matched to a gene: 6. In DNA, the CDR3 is TGCGCCAGCAGCTCCGACAGGGTGGGCGAGCAGTACTTC. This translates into CASSSDRVGEQYF.

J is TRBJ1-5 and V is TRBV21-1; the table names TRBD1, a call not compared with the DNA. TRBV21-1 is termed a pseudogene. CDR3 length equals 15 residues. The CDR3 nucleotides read TGTGCCAGCAGCCACCAGGGACAGGGAAATCAGCCCCAGCATTTT. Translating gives CASSHQGQGNQPQHF.

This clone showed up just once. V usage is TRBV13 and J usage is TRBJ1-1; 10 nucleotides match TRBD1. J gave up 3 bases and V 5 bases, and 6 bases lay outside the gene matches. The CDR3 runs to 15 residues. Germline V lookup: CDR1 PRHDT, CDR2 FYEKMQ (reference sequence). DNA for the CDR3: TGTGCCAGCAGCCGAGACAGGGGGCGGTACACTGAAGCTTTCTTT. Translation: CASSRDRGRYTEAFF.